One sample yielded the 8 T cell receptor beta chains listed below, sequenced in a study of T cells after yellow fever vaccination. TCRdb re-called the 5' RACE reads with MiXCR, one entry per CDR3 protein. The repertoire holds over 20,000 distinct CDR3 sequences, with less than 7% as singletons. Sequences were derived from PBMCs, either bulk or a sorted T-cell subset (CD4+, CD8+, memory, or dextramer-sorted; not recorded which), sampled 15 days after the yellow fever booster vaccination. The receptor source for this set is a man aged 30 to 39 who received the YFV17D yellow fever vaccine.

V gene TRBV11-2 combines with J gene TRBJ2-1, with TRBD1 matching over 9 bases. Trimming at V came to 8 bases and at J to 9 bases, leaving 2 bases not matched to a gene. Germline CDR1 is SGHAT and CDR2 is FQNNGV. The CDR3 runs 11 residues. Written as DNA, the CDR3 is TGTGCCAGCGGACAGGGGCGTGAGCAGTTCTTC. Translated, it gives CASGQGREQFF.

On this clonotype itself: It may be a read error: a sequence one base away is much more abundant. The CDR3 is CAISAQERPEANVLTF. The CDR3 DNA reads TGTGCCATCTCCGCACAGGAACGGCCTGAGGCCAACGTCCTGACTTTC. The chain uses TRBV10-3 and TRBJ2-6; TRBD1 might be the D (5 bases). Between the trimmed V and J ends, which lost 8 bases and 6 bases, there was a span of 20 bases. From germline, CDR1 is ENHRY and CDR2 SYGVKD. This CDR3 region has 16 residues.

This clonotype was recorded at least ten times. The chain is built from TRBV7-6 and TRBJ2-7, with D unresolved. The CDR3 runs to 12 residues. Trimming removed 2 bases from V and 3 bases from J, with 5 bases in between. The germline V gene has CDR1 SGHVS and CDR2 FNYEAQ. The CDR3 nucleotides are TGTGCCAGCAGCTTATCTGGCTACGAGCAGTACTTC. Protein sequence: CASSLSGYEQYF.

On this clonotype: This clone may be a read error of a much larger clone one base away. This sequence joins TRBV7-2 and TRBJ2-7; 7 bases match TRBD2. This CDR3 spans 14 amino acids. Germline CDR1 SGHTA, CDR2 FQGNSA. With V trimmed by 5 bases and J by 5 bases, 9 bases remained unmatched. CDR3 sequence: CASSPLWTSHEQYF. CDR3 nucleotides: TGTGCCAGCAGCCCACTATGGACTAGTCACGAGCAGTACTTC.

This clonotype was seen ten or more times. The chain couples TRBV4-3 to TRBJ2-1; D call uncertain. The ends were cut back, 0 bases at V and 6 bases at J, with 9 bases in the middle. This CDR3 comprises 14 residues. CDR1 is LGHNA and CDR2 is YSLEER in the germline V gene. The CDR3 is CASSQEGTPNEQFF. CDR3 DNA sequence: TGCGCCAGCAGCCAAGAAGGAACGCCCAATGAGCAGTTCTTC.

This clonotype was detected many times. DNA of the CDR3: TGCAGTGCTAGGGGGGGGAGGGCCGGAGATACGCAGTATTTT. Its protein is CSARGGRAGDTQYF. The chain couples TRBV20-1 to TRBJ2-3; TRBD2 agrees at 7 bases. J was trimmed by 5 bases and V by 3 bases; bases with no gene match: 8. Germline V CDR1 and CDR2: DFQATT, SNEGSKA (reference sequence). The CDR3 extends over 14 amino acids.

This clonotype was counted at least ten times. The rearrangement links TRBV6-2 or TRBV6-3 to TRBJ2-7; 10 bases match TRBD2. The CDR3 spans 16 residues. Unmatched junction bases numbered 12, after V lost 6 bases and J lost 4 bases. The germline gives CDR1 MNHEY, CDR2 SVGEGT. DNA of the CDR3: TGTGCCAGCAGCCATTCTCCGGGACTAGCGTCGTACGAGCAGTACTTC. Amino acids: CASSHSPGLASYEQYF.

This clonotype came up a few times. The junction shows a germline mismatch at one end, possibly a read error. The rearrangement uses TRBV20-1 and TRBJ2-7, with 9 bases lining up with TRBD1. The CDR3 totals 16 residues. Germline CDR1 and CDR2: DFQATT and SNEGSKA (reference sequence). In DNA form, the CDR3 reads TGCTGTGCCCCAAACACTCAAGGGACAGGGCGCCGCGAGCAGTACTTC. Translating gives CCAPNTQGTGRREQYF.